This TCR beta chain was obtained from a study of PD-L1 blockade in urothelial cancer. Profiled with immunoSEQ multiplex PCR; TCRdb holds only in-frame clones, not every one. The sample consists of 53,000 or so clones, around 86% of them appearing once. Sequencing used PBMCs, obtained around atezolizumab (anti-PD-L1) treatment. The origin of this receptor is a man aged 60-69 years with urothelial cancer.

CDR3 residues: CASSPSGIMGYTF. Written as DNA, the CDR3 is TGTGCCAGCAGTCCCTCCGGGATCATGGGCTACACCTTC. The J gene is TRBJ1-2, the V gene TRBV27; D is unresolved. The CDR3 is 13 residues long. V lost 5 bases, J lost 8 bases, and 15 bases lay in between. Germline V gene lookup returns CDR1 MNHEY and CDR2 SMNVEV (reference sequence).